This T cell receptor (beta chain) was observed in a study of blood T cell repertoires in COVID-19. This table comes from immunoSEQ multiplex PCR, and its TCRdb copy is limited to in-frame clones, with some not included. This sample has 250,000 or so clones, with 87% found just once. The CDR3 runs to 15 residues. The germline V gene has CDR1 LGHDT and CDR2 YNNKEL (reference sequence). J gave up 1 base and V 3 bases, and 4 bases lay outside the gene matches. The sample taken for sequencing was PBMCs or T cells enriched from blood (not recorded which). This TCR was recovered from a woman under 40 with acute COVID-19. The rearrangement uses TRBV3-1 (or the pseudogene TRBV3-2) and TRBJ2-5; TRBD1 matches at 8 bases. The CDR3: CASSQTGALQETQYF. DNA for the CDR3: TGTGCCAGCAGCCAGACAGGGGCGCTCCAAGAGACCCAGTACTTC.